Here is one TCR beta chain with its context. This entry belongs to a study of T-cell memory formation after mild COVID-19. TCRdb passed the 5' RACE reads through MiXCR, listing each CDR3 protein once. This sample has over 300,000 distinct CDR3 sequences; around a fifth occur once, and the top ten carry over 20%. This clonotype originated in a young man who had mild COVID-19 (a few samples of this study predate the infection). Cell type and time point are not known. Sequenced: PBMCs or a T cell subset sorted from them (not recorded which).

CDR3 sequence reads: CASSLALGQGVMQYF. CDR3 nucleotides: TGTGCCAGCAGCTTAGCGCTGGGACAGGGGGTTATGCAGTATTTT. The V and J genes are TRBV7-8 and TRBJ2-3, with 11 bases that match TRBD1. Germline V gives CDR1 SGHVS, CDR2 FQNEAQ. The CDR3 loop spans 15 amino acids. J was trimmed by 11 bases and V by 0 bases; bases with no gene match: 7. Full variable domain (remainder filled in from reference TRBV7-8 and TRBJ2-3): GAGVSQSPRYKVAKRGQDVALRCDPISGHVSLFWYQQALGQGPEFLTYFQNEAQLDKSGLPSDRFFAERPEGSVSTLKIQRTQQEDSAVYLCASSLALGQGVMQYFGPGTRLTVL.